The subject of this entry is one T cell receptor (beta chain). As yet, its antigen is unknown. This CDR3 comprises 13 residues. The ends were cut back, 5 bases at V and 2 bases at J, with 8 bases in the middle. Germline CDR1 reads SEHNR; CDR2 reads FQNEAQ (reference sequence). These data originate in a study of cytomegalovirus exposure and HLA in healthy donors. Primers included in the PCR were 60 Vbeta and 13 Jbeta primers. Generated by immunoSEQ multiplex PCR, the TCRdb table keeps only in-frame clones and is missing some. The sample consists of about 150,000 clones, over 60% of them appearing once. The study, taken as a whole, reports: What a later analysis reportedly showed was that an Asian-associated ancestry cluster had fewer N-insertions than the roughly 720-donor mean.

The clonotype was recovered from a woman between 18 and 30 years old in good health and CMV-seronegative. The rearrangement uses TRBV7-9 and TRBJ2-3, with no clear D. Material: PBMCs. For the CDR3, the DNA is TGTGCCAGCAGCCCCAGCGTCACAGATACGCAGTATTTT. Translation gives CASSPSVTDTQYF.